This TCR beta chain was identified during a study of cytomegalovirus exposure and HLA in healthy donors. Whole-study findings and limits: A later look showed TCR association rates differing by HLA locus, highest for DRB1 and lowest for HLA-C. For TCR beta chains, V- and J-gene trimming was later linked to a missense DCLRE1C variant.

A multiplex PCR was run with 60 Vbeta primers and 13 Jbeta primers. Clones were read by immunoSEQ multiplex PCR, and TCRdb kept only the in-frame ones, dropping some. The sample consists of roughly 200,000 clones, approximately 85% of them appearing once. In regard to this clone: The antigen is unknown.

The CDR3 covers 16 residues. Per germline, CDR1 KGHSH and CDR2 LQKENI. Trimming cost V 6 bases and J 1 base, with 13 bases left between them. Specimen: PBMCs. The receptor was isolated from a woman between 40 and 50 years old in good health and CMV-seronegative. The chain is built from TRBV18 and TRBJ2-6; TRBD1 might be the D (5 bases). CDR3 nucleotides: TGTGCCAGCTCTCGGCGACAGACGTCTGGGGCCAACGTCCTGACTTTC. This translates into CASSRRQTSGANVLTF.